This TCR beta chain was identified in a study of graft-versus-host responses after intestinal transplantation. Across the whole study: Every recipient underwent anti-thymocyte globulin induction, then tacrolimus and steroids for roughly three years. General observations from the study: Present in recipient marrow, GvH clones included some that appeared first in ileum or blood.

Worth noting for this clone: The antigen remains unidentified.

Graft-derived tissue was subjected to processing to liberate intraepithelial and lamina propria lymphocytes. CDR3 length: 14 amino acids. Trimming pared 1 base from V and 9 bases from J, leaving 13 bases between. The germline V gene has CDR1 LGHNA and CDR2 YNFKEQ. Clones were read by immunoSEQ multiplex PCR, and TCRdb kept only the in-frame ones, dropping some. In the table there are around 37,000 clones, approximately 86% of which are singletons. The V and J genes are TRBV4-2 and TRBJ2-1, with TRBD2 as a possible D gene (5 bases). The sequenced sample was ileum tissue, obtained around 200 days after intestinal transplant. This clonotype was sampled from a human patient who received an intestinal transplant, so some T cells may come from the graft donor. CDR3 coding DNA: TGTGCCAGCAGCCAAGGGGGAGCAATTGCTGAGCAGTTCTTC. As protein: CASSQGGAIAEQFF.